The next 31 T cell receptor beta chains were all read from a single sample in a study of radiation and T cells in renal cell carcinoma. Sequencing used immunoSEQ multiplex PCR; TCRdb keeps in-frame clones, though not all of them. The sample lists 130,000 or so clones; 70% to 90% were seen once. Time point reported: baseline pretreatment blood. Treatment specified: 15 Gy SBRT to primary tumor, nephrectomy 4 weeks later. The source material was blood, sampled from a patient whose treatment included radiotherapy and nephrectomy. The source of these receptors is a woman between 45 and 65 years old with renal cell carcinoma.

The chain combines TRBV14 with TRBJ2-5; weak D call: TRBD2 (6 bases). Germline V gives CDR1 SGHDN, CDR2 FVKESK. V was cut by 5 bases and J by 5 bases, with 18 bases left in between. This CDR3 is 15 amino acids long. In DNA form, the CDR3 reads TGTGCCAGCAGCGTCAATCTAGCGCGCGGGGAGACCCAGTACTTC. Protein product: CASSVNLARGETQYF.

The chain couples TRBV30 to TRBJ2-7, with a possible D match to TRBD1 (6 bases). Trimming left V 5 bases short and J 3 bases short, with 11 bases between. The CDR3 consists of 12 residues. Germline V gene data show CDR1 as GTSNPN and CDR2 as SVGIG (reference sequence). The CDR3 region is CAWGQPRYEQYF. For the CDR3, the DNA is TGTGCCTGGGGACAGCCACGCTACGAGCAGTACTTC.

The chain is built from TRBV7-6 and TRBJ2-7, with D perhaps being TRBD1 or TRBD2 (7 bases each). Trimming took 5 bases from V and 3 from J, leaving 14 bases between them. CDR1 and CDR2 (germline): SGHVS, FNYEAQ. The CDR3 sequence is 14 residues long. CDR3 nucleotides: TGTGCCAGCAGCCGCGGGGGACAGAACTACGAGCAGTACTTC. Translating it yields CASSRGGQNYEQYF.

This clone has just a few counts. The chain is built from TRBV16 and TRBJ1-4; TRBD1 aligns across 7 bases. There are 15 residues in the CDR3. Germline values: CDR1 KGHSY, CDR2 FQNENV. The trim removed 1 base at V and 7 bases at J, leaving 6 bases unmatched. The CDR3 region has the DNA TGTGCCAGCAGCCAATTCTTAGGGGGCGGTGAAAAACTGTTTTTT. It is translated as CASSQFLGGGEKLFF.

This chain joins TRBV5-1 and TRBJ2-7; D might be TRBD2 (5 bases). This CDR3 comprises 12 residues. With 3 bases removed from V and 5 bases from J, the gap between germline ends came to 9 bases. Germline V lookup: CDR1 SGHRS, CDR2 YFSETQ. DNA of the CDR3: TGCGCCAGCAGCTCCGGAGGCCACGAGCAGTACTTC. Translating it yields CASSSGGHEQYF.

In nucleotides, the CDR3 is TGCAGCGTTGACACGTGGGGGGGTCAAGAGACCCAGTACTTC. This codes for CSVDTWGGQETQYF. The chain joins TRBV29-1 to TRBJ2-5, with TRBD2 identical over 7 bases. With V trimmed by 3 bases and J by 2 bases, 6 bases remained unmatched. The length of the CDR3 is 14 residues. Germline lookup yields CDR1 SQVTM and CDR2 ANQGSEA.

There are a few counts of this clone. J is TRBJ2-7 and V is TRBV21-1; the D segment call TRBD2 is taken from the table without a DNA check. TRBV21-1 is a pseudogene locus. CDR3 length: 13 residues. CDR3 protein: CASSGEVAYEQYF. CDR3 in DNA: TGTGCCAGCTCCGGGGAAGTAGCCTACGAGCAGTACTTC.

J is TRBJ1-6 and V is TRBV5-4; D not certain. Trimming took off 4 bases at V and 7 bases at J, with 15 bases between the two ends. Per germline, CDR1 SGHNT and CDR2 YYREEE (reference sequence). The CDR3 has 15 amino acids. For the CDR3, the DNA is TGTGCCAGCAGCCTGTCACCGACGAGAAATTCACCCCTCCACTTT. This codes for CASSLSPTRNSPLHF.

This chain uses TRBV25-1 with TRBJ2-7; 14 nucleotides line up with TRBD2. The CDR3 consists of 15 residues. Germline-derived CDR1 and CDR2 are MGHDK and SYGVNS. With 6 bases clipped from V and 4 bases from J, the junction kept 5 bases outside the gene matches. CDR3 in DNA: TGTGCCAGCAGCGCGGGACTAGCGGGGGCTTACGAGCAGTACTTC. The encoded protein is CASSAGLAGAYEQYF.

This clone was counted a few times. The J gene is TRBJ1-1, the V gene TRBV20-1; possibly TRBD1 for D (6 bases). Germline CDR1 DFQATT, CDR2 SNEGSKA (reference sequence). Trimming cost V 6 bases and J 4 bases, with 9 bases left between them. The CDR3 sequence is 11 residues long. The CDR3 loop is CSARGSTEAFF. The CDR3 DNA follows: TGCAGTGCCAGGGGTTCCACTGAAGCTTTCTTT.

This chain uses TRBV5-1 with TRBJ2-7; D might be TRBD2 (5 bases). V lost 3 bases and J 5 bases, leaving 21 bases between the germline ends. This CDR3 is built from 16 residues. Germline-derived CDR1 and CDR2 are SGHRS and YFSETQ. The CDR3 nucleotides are TGCGCCAGCAGCTCGACCCTGGACTCCACGGTCCACGAGCAGTACTTC. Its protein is CASSSTLDSTVHEQYF.

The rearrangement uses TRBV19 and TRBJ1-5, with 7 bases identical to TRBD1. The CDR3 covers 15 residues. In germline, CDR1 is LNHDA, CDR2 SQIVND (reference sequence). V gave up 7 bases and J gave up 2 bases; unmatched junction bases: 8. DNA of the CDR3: TGTGCCAGTATGGGGGGGACAGAACGCAATCAGCCCCAGCATTTT. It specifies CASMGGTERNQPQHF. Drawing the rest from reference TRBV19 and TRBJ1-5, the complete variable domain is DGGITQSPKYLFRKEGQNVTLSCEQNLNHDAMYWYRQDPGQGLRLIYYSQIVNDFQKGDIAEGYSVSREKKESFPLTVTSAQKNPTAFYLCASMGGTERNQPQHFGDGTRLSIL.

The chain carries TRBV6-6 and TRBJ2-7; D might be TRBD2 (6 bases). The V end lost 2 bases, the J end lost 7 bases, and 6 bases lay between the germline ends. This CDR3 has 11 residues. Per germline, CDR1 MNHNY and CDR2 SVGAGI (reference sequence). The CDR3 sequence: CASSYGREQYF. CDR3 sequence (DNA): TGTGCCAGCAGTTACGGGAGGGAGCAGTACTTC.

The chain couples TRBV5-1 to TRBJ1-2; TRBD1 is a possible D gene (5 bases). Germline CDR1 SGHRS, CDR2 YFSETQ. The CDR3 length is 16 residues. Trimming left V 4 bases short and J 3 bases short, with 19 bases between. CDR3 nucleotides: TGCGCCAGCAGCCCCGAGACACAGGATAATTACTATGGCTACACCTTC. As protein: CASSPETQDNYYGYTF.

CDR3 sequence reads: CASSQRSGAGTGELFF. In nucleotides, the CDR3 is TGCGCCAGCAGCCAACGTTCAGGAGCGGGCACCGGGGAGCTGTTTTTT. The V and J genes are TRBV4-3 and TRBJ2-2; D may be TRBD2 (6 bases). V lost 2 bases to trimming and J lost 4 bases, with 14 bases between them. The CDR3 length is 16 residues. The V gene's germline CDR1 is LGHNA and CDR2 YSLEER.

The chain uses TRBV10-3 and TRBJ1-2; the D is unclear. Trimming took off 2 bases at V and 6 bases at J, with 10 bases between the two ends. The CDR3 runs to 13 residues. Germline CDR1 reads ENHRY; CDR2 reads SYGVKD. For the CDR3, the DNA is TGTGCCATCAGTGAGGTACGTGAAGATGGCTACACCTTC. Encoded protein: CAISEVREDGYTF.

The CDR3 region has the DNA TGTGCCAGCACCCCGATGGTATCGTATCGTGAAAAACTGTTTTTT. Amino acids: CASTPMVSYREKLFF. J is TRBJ1-4 and V is TRBV6-5; unclear D gene. Deletions cut 7 bases from V and 7 bases from J, with 19 bases between. The CDR3 has 15 residues. Germline values: CDR1 MNHEY, CDR2 SVGAGI.

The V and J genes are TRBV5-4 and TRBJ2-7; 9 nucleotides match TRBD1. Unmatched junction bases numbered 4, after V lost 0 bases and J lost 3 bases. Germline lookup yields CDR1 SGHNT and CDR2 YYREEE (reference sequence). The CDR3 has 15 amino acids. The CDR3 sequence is CASSLGGQGNYEQYF. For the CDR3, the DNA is TGTGCCAGCAGCTTGGGGGGACAGGGAAACTACGAGCAGTACTTC.

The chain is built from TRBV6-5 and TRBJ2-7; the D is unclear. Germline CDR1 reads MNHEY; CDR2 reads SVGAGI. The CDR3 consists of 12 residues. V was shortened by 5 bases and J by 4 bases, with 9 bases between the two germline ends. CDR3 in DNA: TGTGCCAGCAGTCCTGATTGGTACGAGCAGTACTTC. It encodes CASSPDWYEQYF.

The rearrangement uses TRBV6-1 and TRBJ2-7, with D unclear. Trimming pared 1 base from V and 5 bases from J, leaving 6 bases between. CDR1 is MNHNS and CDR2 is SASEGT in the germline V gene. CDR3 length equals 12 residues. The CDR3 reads CASSEVGDEQYF. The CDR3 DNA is TGTGCCAGCAGTGAAGTCGGAGACGAGCAGTACTTC.

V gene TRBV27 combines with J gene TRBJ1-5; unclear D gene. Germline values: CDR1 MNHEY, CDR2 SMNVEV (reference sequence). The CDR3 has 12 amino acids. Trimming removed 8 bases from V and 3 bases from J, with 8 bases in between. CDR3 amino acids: CASSQPNQPQHF. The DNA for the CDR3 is TGTGCCAGCTCCCAGCCCAATCAGCCCCAGCATTTT.

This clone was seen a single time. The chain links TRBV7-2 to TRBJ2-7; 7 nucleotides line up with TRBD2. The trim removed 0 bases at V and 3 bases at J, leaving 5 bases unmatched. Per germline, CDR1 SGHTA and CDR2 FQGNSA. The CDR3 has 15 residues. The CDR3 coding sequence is TGTGCCAGCAGCTTAGCAGTAGCGGGCTTCTACGAGCAGTACTTC. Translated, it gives CASSLAVAGFYEQYF.

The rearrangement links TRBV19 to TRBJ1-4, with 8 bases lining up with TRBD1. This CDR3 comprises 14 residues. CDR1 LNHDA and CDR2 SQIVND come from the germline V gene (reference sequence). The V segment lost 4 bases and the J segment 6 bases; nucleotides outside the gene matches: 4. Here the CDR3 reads CASSTTGGYEKLFF. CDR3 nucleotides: TGTGCCAGTAGTACTACAGGGGGTTATGAAAAACTGTTTTTT.

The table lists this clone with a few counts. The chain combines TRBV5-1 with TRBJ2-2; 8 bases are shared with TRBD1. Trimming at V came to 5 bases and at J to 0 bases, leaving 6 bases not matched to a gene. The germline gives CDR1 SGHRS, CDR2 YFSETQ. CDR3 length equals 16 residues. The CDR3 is CASRLTGGTNTGELFF. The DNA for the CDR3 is TGCGCCAGCAGACTCACAGGGGGAACGAACACCGGGGAGCTGTTTTTT.

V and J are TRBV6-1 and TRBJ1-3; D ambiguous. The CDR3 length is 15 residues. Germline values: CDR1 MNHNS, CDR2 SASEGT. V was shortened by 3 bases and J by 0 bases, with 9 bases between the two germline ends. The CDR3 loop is CASSEGRFSGNTIYF. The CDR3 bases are TGTGCCAGCAGTGAGGGCAGGTTCTCTGGAAACACCATATATTTT.

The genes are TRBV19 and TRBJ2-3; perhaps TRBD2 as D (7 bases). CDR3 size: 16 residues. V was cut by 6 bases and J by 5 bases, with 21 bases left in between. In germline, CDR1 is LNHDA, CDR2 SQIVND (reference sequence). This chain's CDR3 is CASSPSPGGGLDTQYF. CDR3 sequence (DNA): TGTGCCAGTAGCCCGAGCCCGGGGGGCGGTCTAGATACGCAGTATTTT.

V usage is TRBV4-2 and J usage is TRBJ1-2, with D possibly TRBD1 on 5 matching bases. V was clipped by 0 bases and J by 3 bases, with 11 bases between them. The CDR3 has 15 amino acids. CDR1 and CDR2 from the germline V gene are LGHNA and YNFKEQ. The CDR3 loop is CASSQDLGGDYGYTF. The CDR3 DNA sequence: TGTGCCAGCAGCCAAGATTTAGGAGGGGACTATGGCTACACCTTC.

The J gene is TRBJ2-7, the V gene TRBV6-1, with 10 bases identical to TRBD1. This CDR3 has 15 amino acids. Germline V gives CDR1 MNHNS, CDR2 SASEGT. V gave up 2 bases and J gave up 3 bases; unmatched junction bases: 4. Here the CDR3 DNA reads TGTGCCAGCAGTGAATTTGGGACAGGGGTCTACGAGCAGTACTTC. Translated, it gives CASSEFGTGVYEQYF.

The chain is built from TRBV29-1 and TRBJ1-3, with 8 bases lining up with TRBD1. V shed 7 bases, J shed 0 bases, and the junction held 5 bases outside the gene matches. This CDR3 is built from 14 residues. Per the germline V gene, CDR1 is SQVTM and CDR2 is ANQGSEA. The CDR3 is CSARTGFSGNTIYF. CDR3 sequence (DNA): TGCAGCGCTCGGACAGGGTTCTCTGGAAACACCATATATTTT.

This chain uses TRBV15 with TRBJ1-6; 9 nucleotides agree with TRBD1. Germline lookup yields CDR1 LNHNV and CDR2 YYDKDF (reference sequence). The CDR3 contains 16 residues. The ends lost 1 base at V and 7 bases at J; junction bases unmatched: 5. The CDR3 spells CATSRVRTGVNSPLHF. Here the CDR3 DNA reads TGTGCCACCAGCAGAGTCAGGACAGGGGTAAATTCACCCCTCCACTTT.

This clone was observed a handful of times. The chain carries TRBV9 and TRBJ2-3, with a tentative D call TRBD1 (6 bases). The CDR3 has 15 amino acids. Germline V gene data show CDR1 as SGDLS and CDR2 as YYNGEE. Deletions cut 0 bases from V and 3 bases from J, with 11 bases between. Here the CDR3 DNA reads TGTGCCAGCAGCGTAGACGGGGACACAACAGATACGCAGTATTTT. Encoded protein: CASSVDGDTTDTQYF.